A selection of T cell receptor beta chains follows, all from one sample in a study of radiotherapy plus CTLA-4 blockade in lung cancer. Clones were read by immunoSEQ multiplex PCR, and TCRdb kept only the in-frame ones, dropping some. Here the sample spans tens of thousands of clones, approximately 62% being singletons. The specimen was peripheral blood, collected from a patient treated with radiotherapy plus ipilimumab. Receptor source: a human donor with non-small cell lung cancer who had a partial response to radiotherapy plus ipilimumab. CDR3s include the opening cysteine and the closing phenylalanine or tryptophan. The D gene is left open where the match is weak. Clone size is shown for a subset of rows, as once, few, many or a class of expanded clone.

V gene	D gene	J gene	clone size	CDR3 protein	CDR3 DNA
TRBV9	TRBD2	TRBJ2-5	-	CASSPTAGGLGYQETQYF	TGTGCCAGCAGCCCCACAGCGGGGGGGCTGGGGTACCAAGAGACCCAGTACTTC
TRBV5-1	TRBD2	TRBJ2-7	-	CASSPSGNNEQYF	TGCGCCAGCAGCCCCAGCGGGAACAACGAGCAGTACTTC
TRBV11-2	-	TRBJ2-1	-	CASSLDTSSYNEQFF	TGTGCCAGCAGCTTAGACACGAGCTCCTACAATGAGCAGTTCTTC
TRBV29-1	-	TRBJ2-6	-	CSVGSGEGANVLTF	TGCAGCGTGGGTTCAGGGGAGGGGGCCAACGTCCTGACTTTC
TRBV6-6	-	TRBJ1-1	many	CASSLQGNTEAFF	TGTGCCAGCAGTCTACAGGGGAACACTGAAGCTTTCTTT
TRBV4-3	-	TRBJ1-5	-	CASSQEAGAPNQPRHF	TGCGCCAGCAGCCAAGAGGCTGGGGCTCCAAATCAGCCCCGGCATTTT
TRBV5-4	-	TRBJ2-2	-	CASSGGSRNTGELFF	TGTGCCAGCAGCGGAGGGAGCAGGAACACCGGGGAGCTGTTTTTT
TRBV5-1	-	TRBJ2-2	-	CASTSGSNTGELFF	TGCGCCAGCACATCCGGGAGTAACACCGGGGAGCTGTTTTTT
TRBV9	TRBD2	TRBJ2-7	-	CASSPHQRDQIYEQYF	TGTGCCAGCAGCCCCCACCAGCGGGACCAAATCTACGAGCAGTACTTC
TRBV5-1	TRBD1	TRBJ1-5	once	CASSLDRGDQPQHF	TGCGCCAGCAGCTTGGACAGGGGCGATCAGCCCCAGCATTTT
TRBV25-1	-	TRBJ1-5	-	CASSVGNQPQHF	TGTGCCAGCAGTGTCGGCAATCAGCCCCAGCATTTT
TRBV2	-	TRBJ2-3	-	CASSDGEYRDTQYF	TGTGCCAGCAGTGACGGGGAGTATAGAGATACGCAGTATTTT
TRBV6-5	TRBD1	TRBJ2-7	few	CASSYRGQGREQYF	TGTGCCAGCAGTTACAGAGGACAGGGAAGGGAGCAGTACTTC
TRBV4-2	TRBD2	TRBJ2-1	few	CASSLNSGSYNEQFF	TGTGCCAGCAGCTTGAATAGCGGGAGCTACAATGAGCAGTTCTTC
TRBV11-2	-	TRBJ1-5	-	CASSLGDRGNQPQHF	TGTGCCAGCAGCTTAGGTGACCGAGGTAATCAGCCCCAGCATTTT
TRBV13	-	TRBJ2-2	medium-sized	CASSLQGWENTGELFF	TGTGCCAGCAGCCTACAGGGTTGGGAGAACACCGGGGAGCTGTTTTTT
TRBV5-4	TRBD1	TRBJ1-2	-	CASSSGTGAFKASYTF	TGTGCCAGCAGTTCCGGGACAGGGGCCTTTAAGGCGAGCTACACCTTC
TRBV2	TRBD1	TRBJ1-5	-	CASSLDRGRQPQHF	TGTGCCAGCAGCTTGGACAGGGGCAGACAGCCCCAGCATTTT
TRBV19	TRBD1	TRBJ2-1	-	CASSIGSGGSYNEQFF	TGTGCCAGTAGTATCGGGTCAGGGGGCTCCTACAATGAGCAGTTCTTC
TRBV7-2	TRBD2	TRBJ2-7	few	CASSTTSGGFYEQYF	TGTGCCAGCAGCACGACTAGCGGGGGCTTTTACGAGCAGTACTTC
TRBV6-1	TRBD1	TRBJ2-7	few	CASGTQGAGAYEQYF	TGTGCCAGCGGGACACAGGGGGCGGGGGCCTACGAGCAGTACTTC
TRBV6-6	-	TRBJ1-2	-	CASRRKEGYTF	TGTGCCAGCAGAAGGAAGGAGGGCTACACCTTC
TRBV6-5	-	TRBJ1-6	-	CASSYSTMGGSPLHF	TGTGCCAGCAGTTACTCGACAATGGGAGGCTCACCCCTCCACTTT
TRBV30	TRBD1	TRBJ1-6	-	CASDPGTGHSPLHF	TGTGCCTCTGATCCCGGGACAGGGCATTCACCCCTCCACTTT
TRBV10-3	-	TRBJ1-2	-	CAISENQGTRGYTF	TGTGCCATCAGTGAGAATCAGGGTACGCGAGGCTACACCTTC
TRBV6-1	-	TRBJ1-1	once	CASSELRGGETEAFF	TGTGCCAGCAGTGAACTACGGGGGGGGGAAACTGAAGCTTTCTTT
TRBV5-1	TRBD2	TRBJ2-5	-	CASSLVSGGAETQYF	TGCGCCAGCAGCTTGGTTAGCGGGGGTGCGGAGACCCAGTACTTC